Reported below is one T cell receptor (beta chain). Survey-level immunoSEQ sequencing profiled the TCR beta repertoire. The method was immunoSEQ multiplex PCR; TCRdb's version includes in-frame clones alone and lacks a portion of them. The top ten hold 3.5% to 5.5% of the sample, which has tens of thousands of clones, around 95% seen once. V lost 1 base, J lost 5 bases, and 15 bases lay in between. The length of the CDR3 is 15 residues. Germline CDR1 KGHSH, CDR2 LQKENI. This TCR was recovered from a man in his forties with rheumatoid arthritis. Sequencing was carried out using PBMCs. This chain joins TRBV18 and TRBJ2-7; no clear D gene. CDR3 protein: CASSPRKSATDEQYF. The CDR3 DNA sequence: TGTGCCAGCTCACCACGTAAGTCAGCTACGGACGAGCAGTACTTC.